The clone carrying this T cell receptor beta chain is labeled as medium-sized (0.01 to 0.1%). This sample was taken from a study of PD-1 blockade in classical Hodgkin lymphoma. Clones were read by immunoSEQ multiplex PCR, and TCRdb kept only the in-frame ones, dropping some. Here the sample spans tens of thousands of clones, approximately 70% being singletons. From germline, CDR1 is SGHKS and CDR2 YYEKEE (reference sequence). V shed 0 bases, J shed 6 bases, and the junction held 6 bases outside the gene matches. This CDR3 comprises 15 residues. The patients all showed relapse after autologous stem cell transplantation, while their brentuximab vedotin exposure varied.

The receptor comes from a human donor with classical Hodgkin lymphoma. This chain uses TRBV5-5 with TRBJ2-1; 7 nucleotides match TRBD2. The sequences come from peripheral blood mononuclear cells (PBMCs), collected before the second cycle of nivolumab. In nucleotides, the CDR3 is TGTGCCAGCAGCTTGGCGCGGGGGACCTTCAATGAGCAGTTCTTC. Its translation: CASSLARGTFNEQFF.